The 2 T cell receptor beta chains given below trace back to one sample, sequenced in a study of T-cell memory formation after mild COVID-19 (dated by TCRdb to about 2021). The library came from 5' RACE. TCRdb lists the instrument as Illumina NovaSeq 6000. TCRdb ran its own pipeline on the public reads, namely fastp trimming at Q25 and MiXCR clone calling, and kept in-frame beta chains. Each entry is one CDR3 protein sequence, shown with its most common DNA and genes. Counted in this sample were about 430,000 distinct CDR3 sequences; roughly 24% of them appeared once. The ten largest make up 7% to 9.5% of the sample. The sample comprised PBMCs or a T cell subset sorted from them (not recorded which). The receptors derive from an adult woman who had mild COVID-19 (a few samples of this study predate the infection). The sample titles of this study are shuffled in the database, so cell type and time point are left out; the donor was told from shared clones.

Written as DNA, the CDR3 is TGTGCCATCAGGGGAGGGGCTGGAAACACCATATATTTT. This codes for CAIRGGAGNTIYF. The chain is built from TRBV6-6 and TRBJ1-3; D possibly corresponds to TRBD1 (6 bases). The CDR3 runs to 13 residues. V was pared by 10 bases and J by 2 bases, with 12 bases between. Germline V lookup: CDR1 MNHNY, CDR2 SVGAGI (reference sequence).

J is TRBJ2-3 and V is TRBV6-2 or TRBV6-3; D not certain. Trimming stripped 5 bases from V and 4 bases from J, with 10 bases between. This CDR3 comprises 13 residues. Germline V gene lookup returns CDR1 MNHEY and CDR2 SVGEGT. CDR3 DNA sequence: TGTGCCAGCAGTACGGCAGTCCCAGATACGCAGTATTTT. Its protein is CASSTAVPDTQYF.